This TCR beta chain is from a study of memory CD4+ T cells and cytomegalovirus serostatus. Looking at the study overall: Healthy Belgian adult donors included roughly ten CMV-positive and 24 CMV-negative people.

With respect to this clone: The antigen remains undetermined.

The germline CDR1 and CDR2 sequences are MNHNS and SASEGT. Trimming took 2 bases from V and 8 from J, leaving 7 bases between them. CDR3 length: 13 residues. Study conclusions and caveats: The CMV-associated TCR signature appears largely within the CD4+ memory repertoire. CD4+ memory repertoires contained about 40% of the roughly 150 reported CMV TCRbeta sequences.

The sort gate was single viable CD3+CD4+CD8-CD45RO+ cells for memory CD4+ T cells. Per the original methods: After removing out-of-frame reads, around 2 million distinct TCRbeta sequences remained. TCRdb's table, derived via immunoSEQ multiplex PCR, lists solely in-frame clones and lacks some. V and J calls plus clone size are reproduced from that table; the DNA served to infer D and trimming. The sample shows about 43,000 clones, around 74% of them seen only once. The chain joins TRBV6-1 to TRBJ1-6; TRBD1 is a possible D gene (5 bases). This clonotype originated in an adult in good health and CMV-seronegative. The material sequenced was memory CD4+ T cells from blood. CDR3 nucleotide sequence: TGTGCCAGCAGTGAATCAGGGTATTCACCCCTCCACTTT. As protein: CASSESGYSPLHF.